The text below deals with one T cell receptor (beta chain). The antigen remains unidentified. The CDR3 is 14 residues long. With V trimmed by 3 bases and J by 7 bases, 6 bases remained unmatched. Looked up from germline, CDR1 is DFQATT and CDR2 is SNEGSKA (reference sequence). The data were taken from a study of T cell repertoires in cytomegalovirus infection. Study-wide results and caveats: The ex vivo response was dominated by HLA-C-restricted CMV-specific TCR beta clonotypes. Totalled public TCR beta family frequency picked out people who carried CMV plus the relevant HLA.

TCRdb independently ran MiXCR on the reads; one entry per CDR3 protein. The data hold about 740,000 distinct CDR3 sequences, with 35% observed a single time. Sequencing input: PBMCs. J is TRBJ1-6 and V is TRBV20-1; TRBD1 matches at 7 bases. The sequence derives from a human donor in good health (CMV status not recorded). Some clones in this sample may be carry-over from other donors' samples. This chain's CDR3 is CSARRQGGNSPLHF. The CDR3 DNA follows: TGCAGTGCTAGGCGGCAGGGGGGCAATTCACCCCTCCACTTT.